This T cell receptor (beta chain) was sequenced in a study of response to subunit inactivated influenza vaccine. This clonotype appeared many times. Its antigen is as yet unknown. Findings and limits, study-wide: The authors suggested that every seasonal influenza vaccination recruits few new T cells.

V was clipped by 3 bases and J by 0 bases, with 9 bases between them. The CDR3 runs to 14 residues. TCRdb passed the RT-PCR reads through MiXCR, listing each CDR3 protein once. The sample has more than 600,000 distinct CDR3 sequences, approximately 18% seen once; the top ten hold approximately 11%. The sample was PBMCs from blood, taken more than 4 days after vaccination. This clonotype originated in a man aged 45-65 years who received an inactivated influenza vaccine. J is TRBJ2-7 and V is TRBV12-3 or TRBV12-4; TRBD2 might be the D (5 bases). In nucleotides, the CDR3 is TGTGCCAGCAGTTTGGTGGGGAGCTCCTACGAGCAGTACTTC. Translated: CASSLVGSSYEQYF.